This TCR beta chain emerged from a study of post-analysis software for immune sequencing data. Study-wide context: Relapsing-remitting, secondary progressive and progressive-relapsing courses of multiple sclerosis were included. Study-wide findings and caveats: The study found significantly lower normalized Chao1 diversity in multiple sclerosis patients than in controls. Under the F measure, samples that were prepared in one batch clustered strongly together.

A remark on this clonotype: What it binds is not known.

Unique molecular identifiers were built into the TCR beta cDNA libraries. Some 500,000 cDNA molecules were recovered from an input of about 0.95 to 11 million T cells. TCRdb re-called the PCR reads with MiXCR, one entry per CDR3 protein. This sample has some 370,000 distinct CDR3 sequences, with roughly 30% found just once. This TCR derives from a girl aged 5 to 17 with multiple sclerosis. The sample was blood.

In nucleotides, the CDR3 is TGTGCCGTTTCAAACGGGACAGGGCGAAACACCATATATTTT. It codes for CAVSNGTGRNTIYF. V and J are TRBV10-3 and TRBJ1-3; 9 bases agree with TRBD1. Germline V gene lookup returns CDR1 ENHRY and CDR2 SYGVKD. V lost 11 bases, J lost 5 bases, and 10 bases stayed unmatched. The CDR3 loop spans 14 amino acids.